This T cell receptor (beta chain) was recovered during a study of blood T cell repertoires in COVID-19. Looking at the study overall: COVID-19 samples, acute and convalescent, were from the United States, Italy and Spain. T cells, B-cell-depleted T cells, or PBMCs supplied cDNA or gDNA.

Source study methods: From reference gene primer amplification, estimates of nucleated cell counts were derived. Here immunoSEQ multiplex PCR was the method, and the copy in TCRdb shows in-frame clones only, minus some. That table is the source of V, J and clone size, and D and trimming were worked out from the DNA. In the table there are some 170,000 clones, 84% of which are singletons. The CDR3 sequence is 16 residues long. Germline V gene lookup returns CDR1 SNHLY and CDR2 FYNNEI. With V trimmed by 6 bases and J by 0 bases, 8 bases remained unmatched. This receptor was taken from a woman of 80 years or more with acute or convalescent COVID-19. V is TRBV2 and J is TRBJ1-5, with 7 bases matching TRBD1. Material for sequencing was peripheral blood. The CDR3 sequence: CASRPDRRYSNQPQHF. CDR3 DNA sequence: TGTGCCAGCAGGCCGGACAGGCGTTATAGCAATCAGCCCCAGCATTTT.